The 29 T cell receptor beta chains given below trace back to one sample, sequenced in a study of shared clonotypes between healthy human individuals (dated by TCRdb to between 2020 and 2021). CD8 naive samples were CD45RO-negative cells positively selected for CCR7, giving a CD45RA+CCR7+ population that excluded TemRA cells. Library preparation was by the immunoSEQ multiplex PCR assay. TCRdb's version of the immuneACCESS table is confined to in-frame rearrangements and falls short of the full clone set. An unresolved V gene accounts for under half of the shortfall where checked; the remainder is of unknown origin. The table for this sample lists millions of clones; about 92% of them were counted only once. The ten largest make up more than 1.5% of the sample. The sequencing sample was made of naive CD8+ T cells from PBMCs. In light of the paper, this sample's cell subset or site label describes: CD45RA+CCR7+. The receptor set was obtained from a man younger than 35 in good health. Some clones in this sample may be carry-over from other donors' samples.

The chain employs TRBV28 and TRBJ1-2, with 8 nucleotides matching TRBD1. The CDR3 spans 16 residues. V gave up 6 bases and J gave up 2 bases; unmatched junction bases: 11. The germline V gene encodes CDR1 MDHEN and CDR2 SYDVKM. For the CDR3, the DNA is TGTGCCAGCAGCCTACTTTTCCACAGGGGGAACTATGGCTACACCTTC. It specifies CASSLLFHRGNYGYTF.

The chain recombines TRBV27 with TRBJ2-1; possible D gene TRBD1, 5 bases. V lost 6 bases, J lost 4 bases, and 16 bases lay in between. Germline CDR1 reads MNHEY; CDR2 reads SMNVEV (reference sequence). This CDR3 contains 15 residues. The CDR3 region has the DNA TGTGCCAGCAGCCTAAGCCAGGGTCTGTACAATGAGCAGTTCTTC. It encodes CASSLSQGLYNEQFF.

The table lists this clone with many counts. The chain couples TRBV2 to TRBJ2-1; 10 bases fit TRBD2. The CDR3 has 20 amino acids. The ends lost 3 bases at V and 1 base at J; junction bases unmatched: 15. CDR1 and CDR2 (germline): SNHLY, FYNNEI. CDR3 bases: TGTGCCAGCAGTGATACGACTAGCGGGCAGTGGACCCGGTCCTACAATGAGCAGTTCTTC. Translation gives CASSDTTSGQWTRSYNEQFF. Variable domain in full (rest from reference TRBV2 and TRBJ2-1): EPEVTQTPSHQVTQMGQEVILRCVPISNHLYFYWYRQILGQKVEFLVSFYNNEISEKSEIFDDQFSVERPDGSNFTLKIRSTKLEDSAMYFCASSDTTSGQWTRSYNEQFFGPGTRLTVL.

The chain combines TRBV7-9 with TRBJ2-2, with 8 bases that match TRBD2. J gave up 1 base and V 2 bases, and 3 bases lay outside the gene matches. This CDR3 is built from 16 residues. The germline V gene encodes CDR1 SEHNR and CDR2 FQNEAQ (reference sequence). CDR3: CASSLTSGLNTGELFF. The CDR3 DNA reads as TGTGCCAGCAGCTTAACTAGCGGATTGAACACCGGGGAGCTGTTTTTT. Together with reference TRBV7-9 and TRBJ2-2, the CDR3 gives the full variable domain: DTGVSQNPRHKITKRGQNVTFRCDPISEHNRLYWYRQTLGQGPEFLTYFQNEAQLEKSRLLSDRFSAERPKGSFSTLEIQRTEQGDSAMYLCASSLTSGLNTGELFFGEGSRLTVL.

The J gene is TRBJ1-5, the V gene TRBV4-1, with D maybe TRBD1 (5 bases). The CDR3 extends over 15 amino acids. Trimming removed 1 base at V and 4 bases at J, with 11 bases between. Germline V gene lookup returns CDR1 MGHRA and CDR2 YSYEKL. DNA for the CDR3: TGCGCCAGCAGCCAAGGGGCAGGGTGGAATCAGCCCCAGCATTTT. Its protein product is CASSQGAGWNQPQHF.

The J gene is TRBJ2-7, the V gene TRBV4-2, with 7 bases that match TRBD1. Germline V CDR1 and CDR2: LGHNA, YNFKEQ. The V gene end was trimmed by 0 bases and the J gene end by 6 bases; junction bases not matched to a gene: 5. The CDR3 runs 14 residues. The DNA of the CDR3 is TGTGCCAGCAGCCAAGAAGCCAGGGGGATCGAGCAGTACTTC. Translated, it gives CASSQEARGIEQYF.

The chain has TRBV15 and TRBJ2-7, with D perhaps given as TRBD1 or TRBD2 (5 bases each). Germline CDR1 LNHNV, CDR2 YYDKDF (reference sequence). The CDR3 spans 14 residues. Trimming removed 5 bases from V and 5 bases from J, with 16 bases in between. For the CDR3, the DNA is TGTGCCACCAGCGGGTTGGGGGTCTGGAACGAGCAGTACTTC. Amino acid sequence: CATSGLGVWNEQYF. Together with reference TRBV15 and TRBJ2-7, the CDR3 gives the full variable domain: DAMVIQNPRYQVTQFGKPVTLSCSQTLNHNVMYWYQQKSSQAPKLLFHYYDKDFNNEADTPDNFQSRRPNTSFCFLDIRSPGLGDTAMYLCATSGLGVWNEQYFGPGTRLTVT.

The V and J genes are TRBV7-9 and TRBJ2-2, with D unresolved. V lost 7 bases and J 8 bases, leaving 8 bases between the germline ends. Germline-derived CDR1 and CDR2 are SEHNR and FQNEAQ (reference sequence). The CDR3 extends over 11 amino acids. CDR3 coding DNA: TGTGCCAGCACCAAGTCGGGGGAGCTGTTTTTT. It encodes CASTKSGELFF.

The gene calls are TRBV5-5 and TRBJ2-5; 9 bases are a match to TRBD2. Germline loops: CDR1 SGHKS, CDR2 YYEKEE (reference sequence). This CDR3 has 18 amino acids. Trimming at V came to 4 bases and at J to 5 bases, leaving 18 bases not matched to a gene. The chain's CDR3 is CASSPALAGWFEKETQYF. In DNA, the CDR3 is TGTGCCAGCAGCCCCGCCCTAGCGGGATGGTTTGAGAAGGAGACCCAGTACTTC.

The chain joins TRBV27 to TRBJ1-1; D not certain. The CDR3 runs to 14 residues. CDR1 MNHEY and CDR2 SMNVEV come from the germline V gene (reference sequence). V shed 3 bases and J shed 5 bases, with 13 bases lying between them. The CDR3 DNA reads TGTGCCAGCAGTTTGTGGGGTCCGAAGACTGAAGCTTTCTTT. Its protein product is CASSLWGPKTEAFF.

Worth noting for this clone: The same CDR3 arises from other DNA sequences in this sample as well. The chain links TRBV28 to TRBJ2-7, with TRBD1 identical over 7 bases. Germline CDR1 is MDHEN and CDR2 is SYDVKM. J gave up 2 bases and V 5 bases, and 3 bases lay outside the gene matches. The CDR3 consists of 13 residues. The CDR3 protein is CASSLGTAYEQYF. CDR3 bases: TGTGCCAGCAGTCTCGGGACAGCCTACGAGCAGTACTTC.

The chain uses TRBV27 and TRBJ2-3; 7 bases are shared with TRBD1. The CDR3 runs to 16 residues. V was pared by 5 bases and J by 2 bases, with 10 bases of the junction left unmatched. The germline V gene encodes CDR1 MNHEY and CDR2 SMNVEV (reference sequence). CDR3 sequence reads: CASSSARQGFTDTQYF. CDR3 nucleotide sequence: TGTGCCAGCAGTAGCGCGCGACAGGGCTTCACAGATACGCAGTATTTT.

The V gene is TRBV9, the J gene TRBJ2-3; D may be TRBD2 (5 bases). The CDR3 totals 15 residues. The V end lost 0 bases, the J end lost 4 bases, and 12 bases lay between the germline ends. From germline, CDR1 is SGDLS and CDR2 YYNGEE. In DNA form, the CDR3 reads TGTGCCAGCAGCGTAGGGTTTAGCGTGTCAGATACGCAGTATTTT. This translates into CASSVGFSVSDTQYF. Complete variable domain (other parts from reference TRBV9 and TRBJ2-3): DSGVTQTPKHLITATGQRVTLRCSPRSGDLSVYWYQQSLDQGLQFLIQYYNGEERAKGNILERFSAQQFPDLHSELNLSSLELGDSALYFCASSVGFSVSDTQYFGPGTRLTVL.

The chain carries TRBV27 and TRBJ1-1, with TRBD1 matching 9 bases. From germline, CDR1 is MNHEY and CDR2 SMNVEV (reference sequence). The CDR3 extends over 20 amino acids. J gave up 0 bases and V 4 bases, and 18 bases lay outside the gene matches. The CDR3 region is CASSSHQVAGQGFMNTEAFF. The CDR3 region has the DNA TGTGCCAGCAGTTCCCACCAGGTTGCGGGACAGGGATTTATGAACACTGAAGCTTTCTTT.

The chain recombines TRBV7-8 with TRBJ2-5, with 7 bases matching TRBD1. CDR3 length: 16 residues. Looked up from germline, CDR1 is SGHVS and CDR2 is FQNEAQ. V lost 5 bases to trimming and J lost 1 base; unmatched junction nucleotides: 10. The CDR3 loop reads CASSPHLTGAQETQYF. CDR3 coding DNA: TGTGCCAGCAGCCCTCACTTAACAGGGGCCCAAGAGACCCAGTACTTC.

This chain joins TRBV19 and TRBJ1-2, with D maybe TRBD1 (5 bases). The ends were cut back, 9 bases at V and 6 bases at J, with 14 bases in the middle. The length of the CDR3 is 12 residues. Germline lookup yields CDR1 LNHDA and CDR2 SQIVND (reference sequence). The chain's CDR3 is CASHLGGDGYTF. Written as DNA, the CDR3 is TGTGCCAGCCACCTCGGAGGGGATGGCTACACCTTC. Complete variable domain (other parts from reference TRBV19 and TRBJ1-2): DGGITQSPKYLFRKEGQNVTLSCEQNLNHDAMYWYRQDPGQGLRLIYYSQIVNDFQKGDIAEGYSVSREKKESFPLTVTSAQKNPTAFYLCASHLGGDGYTFGSGTRLTVV.

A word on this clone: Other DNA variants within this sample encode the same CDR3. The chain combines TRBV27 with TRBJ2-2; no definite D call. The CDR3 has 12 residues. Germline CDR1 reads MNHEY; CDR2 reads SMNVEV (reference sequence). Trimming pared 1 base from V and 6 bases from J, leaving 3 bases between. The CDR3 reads CASSLLSGELFF. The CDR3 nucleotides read TGTGCCAGCAGTTTATTGTCCGGGGAGCTGTTTTTT.

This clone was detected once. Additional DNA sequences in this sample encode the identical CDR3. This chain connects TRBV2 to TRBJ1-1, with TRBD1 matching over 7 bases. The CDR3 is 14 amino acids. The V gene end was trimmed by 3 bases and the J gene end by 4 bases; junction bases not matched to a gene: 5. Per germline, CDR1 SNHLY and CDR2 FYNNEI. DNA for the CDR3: TGTGCCAGCAGTGAGGGCAGGGGGAGCACTGAAGCTTTCTTT. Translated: CASSEGRGSTEAFF.

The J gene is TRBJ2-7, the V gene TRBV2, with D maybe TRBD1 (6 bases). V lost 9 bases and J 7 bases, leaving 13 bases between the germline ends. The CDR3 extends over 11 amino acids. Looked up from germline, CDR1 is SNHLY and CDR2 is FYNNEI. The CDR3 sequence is CASEQGSEQYF. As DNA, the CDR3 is TGTGCCAGTGAACAGGGCTCGGAGCAGTACTTC.

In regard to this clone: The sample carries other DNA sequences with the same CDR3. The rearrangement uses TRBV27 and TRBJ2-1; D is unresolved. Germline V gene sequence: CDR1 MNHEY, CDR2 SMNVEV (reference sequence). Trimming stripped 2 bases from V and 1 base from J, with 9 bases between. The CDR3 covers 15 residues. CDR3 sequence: CASSLGQVSYNEQFF. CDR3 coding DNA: TGTGCCAGCAGTTTAGGGCAGGTGTCCTACAATGAGCAGTTCTTC.

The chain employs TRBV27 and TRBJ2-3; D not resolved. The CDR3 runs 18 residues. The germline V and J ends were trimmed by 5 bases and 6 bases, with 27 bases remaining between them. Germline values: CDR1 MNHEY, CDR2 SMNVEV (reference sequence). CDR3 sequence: CASSPIELVRFGSDTQYF. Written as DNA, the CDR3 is TGTGCCAGCAGTCCCATCGAGCTAGTAAGGTTTGGTTCCGATACGCAGTATTTT.

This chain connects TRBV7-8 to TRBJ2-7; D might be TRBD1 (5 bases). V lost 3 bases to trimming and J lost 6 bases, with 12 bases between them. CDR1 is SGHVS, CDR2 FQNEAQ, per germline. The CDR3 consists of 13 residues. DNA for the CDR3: TGTGCCAGCAGCTTTCAGGGAATGGTCGAGCAGTACTTC. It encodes CASSFQGMVEQYF.

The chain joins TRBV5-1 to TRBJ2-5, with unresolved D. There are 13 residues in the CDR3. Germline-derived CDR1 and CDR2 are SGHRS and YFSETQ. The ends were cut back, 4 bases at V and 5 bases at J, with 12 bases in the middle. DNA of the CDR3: TGCGCCAGCAGCCTGTATGCGTATGAGACCCAGTACTTC. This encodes CASSLYAYETQYF.

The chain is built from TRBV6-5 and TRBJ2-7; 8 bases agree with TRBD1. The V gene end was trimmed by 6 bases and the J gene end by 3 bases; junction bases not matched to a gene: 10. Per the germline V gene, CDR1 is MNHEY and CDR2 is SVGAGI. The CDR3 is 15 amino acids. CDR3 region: CASSPGPGGFYEQYF. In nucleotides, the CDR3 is TGTGCCAGCAGCCCCGGGCCAGGGGGCTTCTACGAGCAGTACTTC.

The CDR3 region has the DNA TGTGCCAGCAGCCAAGTAATTTGGCTCCCTGAGGGCTACACCTTC. Protein product: CASSQVIWLPEGYTF. The chain uses TRBV14 and TRBJ1-2; D unclear. The length of the CDR3 is 15 residues. The V and J ends lost 1 base and 8 bases respectively, with 17 bases between them. The germline CDR1 and CDR2 sequences are SGHDN and FVKESK.

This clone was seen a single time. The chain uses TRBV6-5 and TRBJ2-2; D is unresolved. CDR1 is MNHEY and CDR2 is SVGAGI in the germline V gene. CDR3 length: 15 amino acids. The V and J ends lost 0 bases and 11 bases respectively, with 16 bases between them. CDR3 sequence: CASSYSSGSLVELFF. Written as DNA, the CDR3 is TGTGCCAGCAGTTACTCATCCGGGTCTCTGGTTGAGCTGTTTTTT.

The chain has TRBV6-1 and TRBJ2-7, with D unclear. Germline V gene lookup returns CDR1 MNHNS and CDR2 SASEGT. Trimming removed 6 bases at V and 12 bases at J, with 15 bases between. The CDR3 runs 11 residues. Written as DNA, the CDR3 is TGTGCCAGCAGAGCCCGGGCCCATCCGTACTTC. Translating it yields CASRARAHPYF.

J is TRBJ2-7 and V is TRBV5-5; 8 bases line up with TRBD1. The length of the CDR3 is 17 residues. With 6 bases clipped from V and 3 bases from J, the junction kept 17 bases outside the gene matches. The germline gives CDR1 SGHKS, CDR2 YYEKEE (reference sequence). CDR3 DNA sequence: TGTGCCAGCACTGCGGACAGGGCCGGGGCCCGCAACTACGAGCAGTACTTC. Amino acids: CASTADRAGARNYEQYF. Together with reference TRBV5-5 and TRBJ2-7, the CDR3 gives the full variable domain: DAGVTQSPTHLIKTRGQQVTLRCSPISGHKSVSWYQQVLGQGPQFIFQYYEKEERGRGNFPDRFSARQFPNYSSELNVNALLLGDSALYLCASTADRAGARNYEQYFGPGTRLTVT.

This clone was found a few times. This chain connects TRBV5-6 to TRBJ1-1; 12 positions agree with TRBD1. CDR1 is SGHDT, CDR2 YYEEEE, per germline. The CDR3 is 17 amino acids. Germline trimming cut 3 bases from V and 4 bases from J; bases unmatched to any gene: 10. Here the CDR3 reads CASSWGTGGAVGTEAFF. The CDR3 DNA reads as TGTGCCAGCAGCTGGGGGACAGGGGGCGCCGTGGGCACTGAAGCTTTCTTT.